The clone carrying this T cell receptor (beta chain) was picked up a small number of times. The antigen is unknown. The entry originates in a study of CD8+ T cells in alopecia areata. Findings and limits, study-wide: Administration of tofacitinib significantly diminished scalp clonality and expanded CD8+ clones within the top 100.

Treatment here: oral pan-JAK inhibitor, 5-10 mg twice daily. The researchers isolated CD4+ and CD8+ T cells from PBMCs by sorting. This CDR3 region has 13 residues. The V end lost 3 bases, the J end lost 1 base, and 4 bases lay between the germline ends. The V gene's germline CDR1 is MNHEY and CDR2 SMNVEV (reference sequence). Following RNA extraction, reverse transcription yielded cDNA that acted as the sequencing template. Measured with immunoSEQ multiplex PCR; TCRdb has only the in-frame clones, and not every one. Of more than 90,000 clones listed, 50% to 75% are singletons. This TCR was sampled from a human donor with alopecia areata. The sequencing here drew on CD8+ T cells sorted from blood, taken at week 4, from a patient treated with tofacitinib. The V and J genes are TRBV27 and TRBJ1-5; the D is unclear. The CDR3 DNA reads TGTGCCAGCAGTTTGAGGAGCAATCAGCCCCAGCATTTT. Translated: CASSLRSNQPQHF.